The 15 T cell receptor beta chains given below trace back to one sample, sequenced in a study of T-cell memory formation after mild COVID-19. A single record per CDR3 protein comes from TCRdb applying MiXCR to the 5' RACE reads. The repertoire holds hundreds of thousands of distinct CDR3 sequences, with about 20% as singletons. Material for sequencing was PBMCs or a T cell subset sorted from them (not recorded which). These receptor sequences come from an adult woman who had mild COVID-19 (a few samples of this study predate the infection). Cell type and time point are not known.

This chain uses TRBV9 with TRBJ2-3; 7 nucleotides align to TRBD2. V was clipped by 2 bases and J by 3 bases; unmatched bases: 9. The CDR3 is 16 residues long. CDR1 and CDR2 from the germline V gene are SGDLS and YYNGEE. The CDR3 DNA follows: TGTGCCAGCAGCGTCCGGGACTGGCGGGAGACAGATACGCAGTATTTT. Its protein is CASSVRDWRETDTQYF.

V usage is TRBV24-1 and J usage is TRBJ1-1; D remains unclear. Germline lookup yields CDR1 KGHDR and CDR2 SFDVKD. This CDR3 region has 15 residues. V shed 7 bases and J shed 1 base, with 15 bases lying between them. The CDR3 bases are TGTGCCACCAGACCCACGGGAGGGCAGAACACTGAAGCTTTCTTT. It specifies CATRPTGGQNTEAFF.

J is TRBJ2-3 and V is TRBV6-5; 8 bases line up with TRBD2. Germline CDR1 is MNHEY and CDR2 is SVGAGI. J was trimmed by 5 bases and V by 4 bases; bases with no gene match: 5. This CDR3 has 14 residues. The CDR3 nucleotides are TGTGCCAGCAGTTTCCCCCTAGCGGGAGATACGCAGTATTTT. Its translation: CASSFPLAGDTQYF.

This rearrangement joins TRBV29-1 to TRBJ1-1; D unclear. V was shortened by 4 bases and J by 1 base, with 4 bases between the two germline ends. Germline CDR1 is SQVTM and CDR2 is ANQGSEA. The CDR3 covers 11 residues. CDR3 residues: CSVGPNTEAFF. The CDR3 DNA sequence: TGCAGCGTTGGCCCGAACACTGAAGCTTTCTTT.

The gene calls are TRBV7-3 and TRBJ1-1, with 10 nucleotides matching TRBD1. V shed 0 bases and J 8 bases; nucleotides not matched to a gene: 0. The CDR3 is made up of 13 amino acids. Germline V gives CDR1 SGHTA, CDR2 FQGTGA. Written as DNA, the CDR3 is TGTGCCAGCAGCTTAACGACAGGGGGCGAAGCTTTCTTT. This encodes CASSLTTGGEAFF.

This clonotype was seen only a few times. J is TRBJ2-3 and V is TRBV5-6, with D tentatively TRBD1 or TRBD2 (6 bases each). V lost 2 bases and J lost 2, with 12 bases in between. This CDR3 is 15 amino acids long. Germline values: CDR1 SGHDT, CDR2 YYEEEE. The DNA of the CDR3 is TGTGCCAGCAGCTTTACGGGGGCTTACACAGATACGCAGTATTTT. Translated: CASSFTGAYTDTQYF.

The chain uses TRBV24-1 and TRBJ2-3, with D possibly TRBD1 on 6 matching bases. The CDR3 contains 14 residues. V lost 3 bases and J 4 bases, leaving 10 bases between the germline ends. Germline-derived CDR1 and CDR2 are KGHDR and SFDVKD. CDR3 loop: CATSDTRGADTQYF. The CDR3 DNA sequence: TGTGCCACCAGTGATACCAGGGGTGCAGATACGCAGTATTTT.

This clonotype has a handful of counts. The J gene is TRBJ2-1, the V gene TRBV5-1; 8 bases line up with TRBD2. Germline V gene sequence: CDR1 SGHRS, CDR2 YFSETQ. This CDR3 has 14 residues. V lost 3 bases to trimming and J lost 10 bases; unmatched junction nucleotides: 9. CDR3 sequence reads: CASSSEPGLAEQFF. CDR3 nucleotides: TGCGCCAGCAGCTCCGAACCCGGACTAGCCGAGCAGTTCTTC.

The sample holds a few counts of this clonotype. The chain couples TRBV27 to TRBJ2-7, with TRBD2 as a possible D gene (6 bases). V lost 5 bases and J lost 0, with 14 bases in between. This CDR3 is 15 amino acids long. CDR1 and CDR2 from the germline V gene are MNHEY and SMNVEV (reference sequence). As DNA, the CDR3 is TGTGCCAGCAGTCCCCTGGGAGGAAACTCCTACGAGCAGTACTTC. It yields the protein CASSPLGGNSYEQYF.

This clonotype was observed a few times. The V gene is TRBV29-1, the J gene TRBJ1-1; D gene unclear. The CDR3 length is 11 residues. The V and J ends lost 4 bases and 6 bases respectively, with 9 bases between them. Germline lookup yields CDR1 SQVTM and CDR2 ANQGSEA. The CDR3 DNA reads as TGCAGCGTTGCCCCGAGTCCTGAAGCTTTCTTT. It translates to CSVAPSPEAFF. Drawing the rest from reference TRBV29-1 and TRBJ1-1, the complete variable domain is SAVISQKPSRDICQRGTSLTIQCQVDSQVTMMFWYRQQPGQSLTLIATANQGSEATYESGFVIDKFPISRPNLTFSTLTVSNMSPEDSSIYLCSVAPSPEAFFGQGTRLTVV.

This clonotype was seen a handful of times. This chain joins TRBV29-1 and TRBJ2-1; no reliable D call. Germline CDR1 SQVTM, CDR2 ANQGSEA. Trimming took off 7 bases at V and 9 bases at J, with 16 bases between the two ends. CDR3 size: 12 residues. The CDR3 DNA reads as TGCAGCGCCCACACCCCCACGGCTGAGCAGTTCTTC. Residues: CSAHTPTAEQFF.

The J gene is TRBJ2-1, the V gene TRBV7-3; possibly TRBD2 for D (6 bases). Germline V gene sequence: CDR1 SGHTA, CDR2 FQGTGA. V was clipped by 5 bases and J by 5 bases, with 16 bases between them. The CDR3 runs to 15 residues. The CDR3 sequence is CASSPMGGEDNEQFF. Here the CDR3 DNA reads TGTGCCAGCAGCCCTATGGGGGGAGAAGACAATGAGCAGTTCTTC.

The chain joins TRBV9 to TRBJ1-6, with 9 bases aligning to TRBD1. This CDR3 spans 14 amino acids. Germline loops: CDR1 SGDLS, CDR2 YYNGEE. Trimming cost V 3 bases and J 7 bases; bases outside gene matches: 2. Here the CDR3 DNA reads TGTGCCAGCAGCGCGGACAGGGGCAATTCACCCCTCCACTTT. Translation: CASSADRGNSPLHF.

The J gene is TRBJ1-3, the V gene TRBV4-1; D is perhaps TRBD1 (5 bases). Trimming took off 3 bases at V and 3 bases at J, with 9 bases between the two ends. Germline CDR1 is MGHRA and CDR2 is YSYEKL. This CDR3 region has 14 residues. For the CDR3, the DNA is TGCGCCAGCAGCCAGGGGGACGGTGGAAACACCATATATTTT. Its translation is CASSQGDGGNTIYF.

This chain joins TRBV24-1 and TRBJ1-5; 7 nucleotides align to TRBD1. The CDR3 runs 15 residues. V was pared by 5 bases and J by 4 bases, with 7 bases of the junction left unmatched. CDR1 is KGHDR and CDR2 is SFDVKD in the germline V gene. The CDR3 protein is CATSASGQNNQPQHF. As DNA, the CDR3 is TGTGCCACCAGTGCCTCGGGACAGAATAATCAGCCCCAGCATTTT.